The rows below give T cell receptor beta chains drawn from one sample of a study of T cell responses to AZD1222 COVID-19 vaccine. Only in-frame clones appear in the TCRdb table, and some are missing; sequencing was by immunoSEQ multiplex PCR. The sample has roughly 93,000 clones, almost 90% seen once; the top ten hold roughly 24%. This specimen consisted of peripheral blood, obtained on day 0 of AZD1222 vaccination. Receptors originate from an adult in good health. Both conserved end residues are part of each CDR3. Each record gives: J gene, V gene, CDR3 protein.

TRBJ2-7 TRBV4-1 CASSQAWGQGFHEQYF
TRBJ1-2 TRBV4-1 CASSLQTGALNYGYTF
TRBJ2-1 TRBV12-5 CASVPGGFVGEQFF
TRBJ2-3 TRBV10-3 CAISETLRGGSTDTQYF
TRBJ1-1 TRBV6-5 CASSPPQGRTEAFF
TRBJ2-6 TRBV7-2 CASRSSTLRGEANVLTF
TRBJ1-1 TRBV30 CAWSHRELHTEAFF
TRBJ2-7 TRBV7-2 CASSLANRQVYEQYF
TRBJ2-1 TRBV28 CASSSSGREQFF
TRBJ1-5 TRBV2 CASSGRSSNQPQHF
TRBJ1-4 TRBV18 CASSPQGGRGEKLFF
TRBJ2-3 TRBV7-9 CASSPSTDTQYF
TRBJ2-7 TRBV7-9 CASSLGGLAGGNNEQYF
TRBJ1-2 TRBV6-5 CASSYSTGQGTYGYTF
TRBJ1-1 TRBV7-3 CASSLIGGGAEAFF
TRBJ2-1 TRBV19 CASKVGEAFSYNEQFF
TRBJ1-2 TRBV3-1/TRBV3-2 CASSTNQRGYTF
TRBJ2-1 TRBV11-1 CASSLRASGIYNEQFF
TRBJ2-1 TRBV27 CAIHRDLGNEQFF
TRBJ2-5 TRBV28 CASTRTETQYF
TRBJ1-2 TRBV4-1 CASSQKGYGYTF
TRBJ2-1 TRBV7-2 CASSHTIGGFEQFF
TRBJ1-6 TRBV9 CASNEDRFNSPLHF